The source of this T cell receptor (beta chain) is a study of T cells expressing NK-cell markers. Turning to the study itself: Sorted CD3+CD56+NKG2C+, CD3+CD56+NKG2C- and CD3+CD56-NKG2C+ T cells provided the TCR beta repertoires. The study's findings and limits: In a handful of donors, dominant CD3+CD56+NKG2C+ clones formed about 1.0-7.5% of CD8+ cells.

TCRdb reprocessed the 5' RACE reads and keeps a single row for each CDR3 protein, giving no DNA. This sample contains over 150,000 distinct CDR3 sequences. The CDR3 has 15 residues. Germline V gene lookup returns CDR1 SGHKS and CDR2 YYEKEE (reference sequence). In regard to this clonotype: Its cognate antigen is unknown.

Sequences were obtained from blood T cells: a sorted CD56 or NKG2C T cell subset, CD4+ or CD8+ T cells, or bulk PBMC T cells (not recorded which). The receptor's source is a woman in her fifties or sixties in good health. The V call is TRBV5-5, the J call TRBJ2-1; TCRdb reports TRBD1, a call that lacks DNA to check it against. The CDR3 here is CASSGTGSSYNEQFF.